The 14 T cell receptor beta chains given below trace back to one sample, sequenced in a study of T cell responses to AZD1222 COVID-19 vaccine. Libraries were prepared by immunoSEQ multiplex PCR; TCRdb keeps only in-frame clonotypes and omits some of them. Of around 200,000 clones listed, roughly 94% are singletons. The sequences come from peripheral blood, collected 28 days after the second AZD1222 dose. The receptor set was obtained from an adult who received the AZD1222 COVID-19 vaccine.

The CDR3: CASSVAGKGGNQPQHF. Written as DNA, the CDR3 is TGTGCCAGTAGTGTGGCAGGGAAGGGGGGCAATCAGCCCCAGCATTTT. The V and J genes are TRBV19 and TRBJ1-5; D might be TRBD1 (6 bases). The CDR3 consists of 16 residues. Germline V gives CDR1 LNHDA, CDR2 SQIVND (reference sequence). V was trimmed by 5 bases and J by 2 bases, leaving 16 bases between them.

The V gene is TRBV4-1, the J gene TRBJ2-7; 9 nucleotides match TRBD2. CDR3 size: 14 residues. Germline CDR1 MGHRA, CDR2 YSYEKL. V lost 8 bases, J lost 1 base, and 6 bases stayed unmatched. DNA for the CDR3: TGCGCCAGCTCTGAGCGGGGGGCGTCCTACGAGCAGTACTTC. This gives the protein CASSERGASYEQYF.

The CDR3 spells CASSSSASGETQYF. CDR3 coding DNA: TGTGCCAGCAGTTCCTCGGCCTCCGGGGAGACCCAGTACTTC. This chain connects TRBV28 to TRBJ2-5, with D hard to call. This CDR3 is 14 amino acids long. The V gene's germline CDR1 is MDHEN and CDR2 SYDVKM. Trimming left V 4 bases short and J 5 bases short, with 14 bases between.

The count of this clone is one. Here the CDR3 DNA reads TGTGCCACCAAAGCAGGGGCGGGTGAGACCCAGTACTTC. Translating it yields CATKAGAGETQYF. The V gene is TRBV24-1, the J gene TRBJ2-5; possible D gene TRBD1, 6 bases. V lost 8 bases and J 5 bases, leaving 14 bases between the germline ends. This CDR3 has 13 residues. Germline V gene data show CDR1 as KGHDR and CDR2 as SFDVKD.

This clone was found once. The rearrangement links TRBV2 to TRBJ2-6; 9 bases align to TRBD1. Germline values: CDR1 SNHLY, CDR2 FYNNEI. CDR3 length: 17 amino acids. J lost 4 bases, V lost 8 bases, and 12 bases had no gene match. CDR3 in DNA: TGTGCCAGCGAACCGGGACAGGGACTCCCCGGGGCCAACGTCCTGACTTTC. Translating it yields CASEPGQGLPGANVLTF.

In nucleotides, the CDR3 is TGTGCCAGCAATACCGATCTGGGGACTGAAGCTTTCTTT. This codes for CASNTDLGTEAFF. The rearrangement links TRBV28 to TRBJ1-1; D is uncertain. This CDR3 has 13 amino acids. Trimming stripped 7 bases from V and 5 bases from J, with 14 bases between. Germline lookup yields CDR1 MDHEN and CDR2 SYDVKM.

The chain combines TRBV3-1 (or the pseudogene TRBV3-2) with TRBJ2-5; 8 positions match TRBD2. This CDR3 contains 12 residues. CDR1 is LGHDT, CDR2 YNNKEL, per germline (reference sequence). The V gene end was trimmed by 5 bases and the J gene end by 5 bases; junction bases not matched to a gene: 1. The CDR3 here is CASSSGGETQYF. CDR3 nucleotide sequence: TGTGCCAGCAGCTCGGGGGGGGAGACCCAGTACTTC.

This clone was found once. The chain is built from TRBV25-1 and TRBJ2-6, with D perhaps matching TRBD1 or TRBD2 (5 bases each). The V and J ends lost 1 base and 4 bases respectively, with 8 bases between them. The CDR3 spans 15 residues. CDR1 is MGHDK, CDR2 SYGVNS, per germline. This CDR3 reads CASSEFRDGANVLTF. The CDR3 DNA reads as TGTGCCAGCAGTGAATTTAGGGACGGGGCCAACGTCCTGACTTTC. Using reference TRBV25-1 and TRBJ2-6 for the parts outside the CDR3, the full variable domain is EADIYQTPRYLVIGTGKKITLECSQTMGHDKMYWYQQDPGMELHLIHYSYGVNSTEKGDLSSESTVSRIRTEHFPLTLESARPSHTSQYLCASSEFRDGANVLTFGAGSRLTVL.

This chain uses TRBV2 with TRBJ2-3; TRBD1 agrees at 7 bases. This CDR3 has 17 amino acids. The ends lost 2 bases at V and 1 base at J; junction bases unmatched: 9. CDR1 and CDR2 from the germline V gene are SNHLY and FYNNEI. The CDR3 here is CASSELVGGAGTDTQYF. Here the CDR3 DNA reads TGTGCCAGCAGTGAACTGGTAGGGGGCGCGGGCACAGATACGCAGTATTTT.

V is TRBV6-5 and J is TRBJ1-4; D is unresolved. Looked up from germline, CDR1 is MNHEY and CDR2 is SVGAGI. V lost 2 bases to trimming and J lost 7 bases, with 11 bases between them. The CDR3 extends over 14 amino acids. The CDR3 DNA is TGTGCCAGCAGTTACCGGCGAACAAGTGAAAAACTGTTTTTT. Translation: CASSYRRTSEKLFF.

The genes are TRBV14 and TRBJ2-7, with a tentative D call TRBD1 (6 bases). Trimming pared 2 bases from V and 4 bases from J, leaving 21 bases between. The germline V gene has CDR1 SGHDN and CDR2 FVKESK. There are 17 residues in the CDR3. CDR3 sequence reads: CASSQSPLTGFHYEQYF. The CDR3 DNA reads TGTGCCAGCAGCCAAAGCCCACTTACAGGGTTCCATTACGAGCAGTACTTC.

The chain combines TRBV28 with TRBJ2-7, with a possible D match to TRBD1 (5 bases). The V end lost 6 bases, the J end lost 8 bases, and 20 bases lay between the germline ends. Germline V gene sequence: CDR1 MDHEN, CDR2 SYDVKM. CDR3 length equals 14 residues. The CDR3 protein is CASSPQGALPKQYF. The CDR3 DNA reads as TGTGCCAGCAGCCCTCAGGGTGCTCTTCCGAAGCAGTACTTC.

CDR3 coding DNA: TGTGCCAGCAGCGAACCGGGAGGGGGTAGAACTAATGAAAAACTGTTTTTT. It translates to CASSEPGGGRTNEKLFF. The chain couples TRBV28 to TRBJ1-4; TRBD1 might be the D (6 bases). The V and J ends lost 6 bases and 1 base respectively, with 18 bases between them. Looked up from germline, CDR1 is MDHEN and CDR2 is SYDVKM. The CDR3 sequence is 17 residues long.

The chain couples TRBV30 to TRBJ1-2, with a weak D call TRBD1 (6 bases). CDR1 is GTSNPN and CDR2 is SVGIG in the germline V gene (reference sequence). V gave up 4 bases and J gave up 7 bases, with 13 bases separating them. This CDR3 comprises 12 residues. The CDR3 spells CAWNAGAIGYTF. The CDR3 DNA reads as TGTGCCTGGAATGCAGGGGCGATTGGCTACACCTTC. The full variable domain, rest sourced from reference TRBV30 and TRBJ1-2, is SQTIHQWPATLVQPVGSPLSLECTVEGTSNPNLYWYRQAAGRGLQLLFYSVGIGQISSEVPQNLSASRPQDRQFILSSKKLLLSDSGFYLCAWNAGAIGYTFGSGTRLTVV.